This TCR beta chain was obtained from a study of blood T cell repertoires in COVID-19. Overall study context: Acute-phase and convalescent COVID-19 samples originated in the United States, Italy and Spain. From T cells, B-cell-depleted T cells, or PBMCs came the material, which was cDNA or gDNA.

Authors' methods: Scientists estimated how many nucleated cells there were by amplifying reference gene primers. Sequencing used immunoSEQ multiplex PCR; TCRdb keeps in-frame clones, though not all of them. V and J calls and clone size are those listed in that table; D and trimming were worked out from the DNA. The data contain 300,000 to 350,000 clones, approximately 88% of them seen just once; the ten biggest clones take up roughly 9.9%. Only one count was recorded for this clone. The CDR3 covers 16 residues. V lost 0 bases and J lost 5; bases outside the gene matches: 7. The germline gives CDR1 MNHEY, CDR2 SVGAGI.

This receptor was taken from a man aged 25-40 years with COVID-19, enrolled during active disease. The chain carries TRBV6-5 and TRBJ2-1; 7 nucleotides align to TRBD1. Sample: peripheral blood. This CDR3 is CASSYSSPGQNNEQFF. CDR3 bases: TGTGCCAGCAGTTACTCGTCACCGGGACAGAACAATGAGCAGTTCTTC.